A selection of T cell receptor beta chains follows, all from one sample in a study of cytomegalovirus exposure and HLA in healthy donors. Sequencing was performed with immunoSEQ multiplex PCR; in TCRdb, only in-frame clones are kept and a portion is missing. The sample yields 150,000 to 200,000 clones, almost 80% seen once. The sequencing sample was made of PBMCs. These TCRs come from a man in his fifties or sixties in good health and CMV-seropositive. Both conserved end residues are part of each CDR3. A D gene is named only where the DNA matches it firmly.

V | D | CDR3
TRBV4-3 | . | CASSQGATQGWYEQYF
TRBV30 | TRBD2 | CAWSDWAGGPYTQYF
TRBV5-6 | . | CASSLGFTNSPLHF
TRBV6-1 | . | CASSEAGGENYGYTF
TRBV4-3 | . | CASLLEGGASYEQYF
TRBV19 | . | CASRGGFSGANVLTF
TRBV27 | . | CASSLLGPEGEQYF
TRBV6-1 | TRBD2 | CASSAWTSGHTDTQYF
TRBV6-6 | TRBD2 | CASSSTSGGRETQYF
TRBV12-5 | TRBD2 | CASGLWTSGGRSYNEQFF
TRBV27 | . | CASSFSPGVNEQFF
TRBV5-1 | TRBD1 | CASSFGDRSFF
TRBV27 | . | CASSSGYGYTF
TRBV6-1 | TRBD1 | CASSEGDRVRYTEAFF
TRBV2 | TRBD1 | CAGAFSGGAVHEQYF
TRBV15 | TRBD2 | CATSGPRGGITDTQYF
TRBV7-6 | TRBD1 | CASSLGTGGVGTDTQYF
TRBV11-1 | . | CASSLSHPGQDYGYTF
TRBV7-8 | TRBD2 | CASSQRGAYNEQFF
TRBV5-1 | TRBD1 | CASSLGQGNINSPLHF
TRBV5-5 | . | CASSLTAVMNTEAFF
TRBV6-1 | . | CASTIDRNTEAFF
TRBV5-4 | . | CASSPGPSGANVLTF
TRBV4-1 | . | CASSQGLERRNTEAFF
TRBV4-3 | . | CASSQDHTAGYNSPLHF
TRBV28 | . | CASRPQGRPNQPQHF
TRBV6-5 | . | CASSSLPGEPQHF
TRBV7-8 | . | CASRRGDSPYSGANVLTF
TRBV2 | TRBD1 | CASRSGTGTTDTQYF
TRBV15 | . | CATSRGGLPNFVTDTQYF
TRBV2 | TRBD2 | CASSERAGGLTDTQYF
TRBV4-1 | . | CASSQDWATGELFF
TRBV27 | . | CASSPIGVYQETQYF
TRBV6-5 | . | CASSSPGGAKTQYF
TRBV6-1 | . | CASSELFEKTQYF
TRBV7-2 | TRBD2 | CASSLAGGLDIQYF
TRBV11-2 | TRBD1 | CASIGEGQGWGEQYF
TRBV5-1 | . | CASSLLANTEAFF
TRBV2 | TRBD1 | CASSRQGVSYNEQFF
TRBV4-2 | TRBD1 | CASSQEIGDRGGNQPQHF